The present T cell receptor beta chain was sequenced within a study of T cells in Graves' hyperthyroidism and ophthalmopathy. Germline assignment: CDR1 SGHVS and CDR2 FQNEAQ. The CDR3 covers 14 residues. V lost 8 bases to trimming and J lost 4 bases, with 17 bases between them. This clonotype has at least ten counts. RNA transcripts were the template for amplifying TCR beta CDR3 regions. TCR CDR3 regions were first amplified by RT-PCR with HTBI primers. Each CDR3 protein gets one entry after TCRdb re-called the multiplex PCR reads with MiXCR. The repertoire includes approximately 400,000 distinct CDR3 sequences, 11% to 15% of them detected once, and around 27% sits in the top ten.

Sequenced sample: blood. This chain links TRBV7-8 with TRBJ2-5; no reliable D call. The sequence was obtained from a man aged 45-65 years with Graves' ophthalmopathy. DNA for the CDR3: TGTGCCAGCGGGGTAGGCGGACGCGGAGAGACCCAGTACTTC. Translating it yields CASGVGGRGETQYF.